These T cell receptor beta chains were read from a single sample in a study of blood T cells in healthy people across ages. TCRdb called the 5' RACE reads again in MiXCR, with one record for every CDR3 protein. Of about 970,000 distinct CDR3 sequences detected, roughly half appear once; the ten largest clones hold 20% to 25%. The specimen sequenced was blood. The receptors originated from a woman aged 55-70 years in good health. Each CDR3 is given with its conserved first and last residue. The order of the fields is J gene, clone size, V gene, D gene, CDR3 protein, CDR3 DNA. The D gene is left open where the match is weak. Rows may omit the clone size; those that give it use once, few, many or a size class.

j_call: TRBJ2-3
clone_size: few
v_call: TRBV5-1
d_call: TRBD2
cdr3_aa: CASTRGSAADTQYF
cdr3_nt: TGCGCCAGCACCCGCGGGAGTGCGGCAGATACGCAGTATTTT

j_call: TRBJ2-7
clone_size: .
v_call: TRBV3-1
d_call: .
cdr3_aa: CASSRPGKWYF
cdr3_nt: TGTGCCAGCAGCCGACCCGGGAAGTGGTACTTC

j_call: TRBJ2-7
clone_size: .
v_call: TRBV28
d_call: .
cdr3_aa: CASSYASVVRYEQYF
cdr3_nt: TGTGCCAGCAGTTATGCTAGCGTAGTTCGATACGAGCAGTACTTC

j_call: TRBJ2-6
clone_size: .
v_call: TRBV6-5
d_call: TRBD2
cdr3_aa: CASSYGLAGAGANVLTF
cdr3_nt: TGTGCCAGCAGTTACGGGCTAGCGGGAGCCGGGGCCAACGTCCTGACTTTC

j_call: TRBJ2-2
clone_size: .
v_call: TRBV6-5
d_call: .
cdr3_aa: CASSSHQPFYSAGELFF
cdr3_nt: TGTGCCAGCAGTTCACACCAACCATTTTACTCGGCCGGGGAGCTGTTTTTT

j_call: TRBJ2-7
clone_size: few
v_call: TRBV7-2
d_call: TRBD1
cdr3_aa: CASSFQGVSHYEQYF
cdr3_nt: TGTGCCAGCAGCTTCCAGGGGGTTAGTCACTACGAGCAGTACTTC

j_call: TRBJ2-7
clone_size: .
v_call: TRBV12-3/TRBV12-4
d_call: TRBD1
cdr3_aa: CASSFVTGFYEQYF
cdr3_nt: TGTGCCAGCAGTTTCGTGACAGGGTTTTACGAGCAGTACTTC

j_call: TRBJ2-3
clone_size: .
v_call: TRBV28
d_call: .
cdr3_aa: CASWPATELGTDTQYF
cdr3_nt: TGTGCCAGCTGGCCAGCCACAGAACTGGGCACAGATACGCAGTATTTT

j_call: TRBJ2-7
clone_size: few
v_call: TRBV4-1
d_call: TRBD1
cdr3_aa: CASSEDRIYEQYF
cdr3_nt: TGCGCCAGCAGTGAGGACAGGATCTACGAGCAGTACTTC

j_call: TRBJ2-7
clone_size: .
v_call: TRBV20-1
d_call: TRBD2
cdr3_aa: CSARVSQGPGLAGESLTPYEQYF
cdr3_nt: TGCAGTGCTAGGGTTTCTCAGGGGCCGGGACTAGCGGGAGAATCCCTCACCCCGTACGAGCAGTACTTC

j_call: TRBJ2-3
clone_size: .
v_call: TRBV5-5
d_call: .
cdr3_aa: CASSYGTWFEDTQYF
cdr3_nt: TGTGCCAGCAGCTACGGGACGTGGTTTGAAGATACGCAGTATTTT

j_call: TRBJ2-5
clone_size: .
v_call: TRBV5-1
d_call: .
cdr3_aa: CASSLTLYQETQYF
cdr3_nt: TGCGCCAGCAGCTTGACTTTGTACCAAGAGACCCAGTACTTC

j_call: TRBJ2-5
clone_size: .
v_call: TRBV27
d_call: .
cdr3_aa: CASSLLTGIPTNREKKETQYF
cdr3_nt: TGTGCCAGCAGCCTTTTGACAGGGATCCCAACTAATCGGGAGAAAAAAGAGACCCAGTACTTC

j_call: TRBJ2-7
clone_size: .
v_call: TRBV24-1
d_call: .
cdr3_aa: CATSDPGSNNEQYF
cdr3_nt: TGTGCCACCAGTGACCCAGGGAGCAACAACGAGCAGTACTTC

j_call: TRBJ2-1
clone_size: .
v_call: TRBV6-6
d_call: TRBD1
cdr3_aa: CASSRTGSGNEQFF
cdr3_nt: TGTGCCAGCAGTCGGACAGGGTCCGGCAATGAGCAGTTCTTC

j_call: TRBJ2-6
clone_size: .
v_call: TRBV30
d_call: .
cdr3_aa: CAWSGQGRANVLTF
cdr3_nt: TGTGCCTGGAGTGGGCAGGGACGGGCCAACGTCCTGACTTTC

j_call: TRBJ1-3
clone_size: .
v_call: TRBV28
d_call: .
cdr3_aa: CVTSGNTIYF
cdr3_nt: TGTGTGACCTCTGGAAACACCATATATTTT

j_call: TRBJ2-1
clone_size: .
v_call: TRBV25-1
d_call: TRBD1
cdr3_aa: CASSEYQGAPYNEQFF
cdr3_nt: TGTGCCAGCAGTGAATATCAGGGGGCCCCCTACAATGAGCAGTTCTTC

j_call: TRBJ1-2
clone_size: .
v_call: TRBV7-2
d_call: TRBD1
cdr3_aa: CASGRTGDRGTGYTF
cdr3_nt: TGTGCCAGCGGCCGCACGGGCGACAGGGGAACTGGCTACACCTTC

j_call: TRBJ2-1
clone_size: few
v_call: TRBV20-1
d_call: .
cdr3_aa: CSALYEQFF
cdr3_nt: TGCAGTGCCTTATATGAGCAGTTCTTC

j_call: TRBJ1-5
clone_size: few
v_call: TRBV7-8
d_call: .
cdr3_aa: CASSLGGRLGQPQHF
cdr3_nt: TGTGCCAGCAGCTTAGGAGGACGTTTGGGTCAGCCCCAGCATTTT

j_call: TRBJ2-5
clone_size: few
v_call: TRBV6-6
d_call: .
cdr3_aa: CASSLEWEQETQYF
cdr3_nt: TGTGCCAGCAGCCTTGAGTGGGAACAAGAGACCCAGTACTTC

j_call: TRBJ2-7
clone_size: .
v_call: TRBV4-1
d_call: TRBD2
cdr3_aa: CASSQVFTGGSGEQYF
cdr3_nt: TGCGCCAGCAGCCAAGTATTCACGGGGGGATCTGGCGAGCAGTACTTC

j_call: TRBJ2-1
clone_size: once
v_call: TRBV15
d_call: TRBD2
cdr3_aa: CATSGWTSGINEQFF
cdr3_nt: TGTGCCACCAGCGGTTGGACTAGCGGGATCAATGAGCAGTTCTTC